This is a list of T cell receptor beta chains from one sample in a study of T-cell memory formation after mild COVID-19. TCRdb ran MiXCR on the 5' RACE reads and lists one entry per CDR3 protein. The table shows fewer than 250,000 distinct CDR3 sequences, with just over 15% occurring only once. The sequenced material came from PBMCs or a T cell subset sorted from them (not recorded which). The receptors originated from an adult woman who had mild COVID-19 (a few samples of this study predate the infection). Cell type and time point are not known. Each CDR3 is given with its conserved first and last residue. The D gene is left open where the match is weak. Clone size, where shown, is once, few, many, or a class for clones that have expanded.

d_call cdr3_length j_call clone_size v_call cdr3_aa cdr3_nt
NA 12 TRBJ2-3 few TRBV3-1 CASSQGPGAQYF TGTGCCAGCAGCCAGGGCCCTGGAGCGCAGTATTTT
TRBD1 15 TRBJ1-5 many TRBV5-1 CASSLGQGSNQPQHF TGCGCCAGCAGCCTGGGACAGGGTAGCAATCAGCCCCAGCATTTT
NA 15 TRBJ2-3 few TRBV20-1 CSASRGPSSTDTQYF TGCAGTGCTAGCCGAGGGCCATCTAGCACAGATACGCAGTATTTT
NA 13 TRBJ2-5 few TRBV18 CASSPGDQETQYF TGTGCCAGCTCACCGGGAGACCAAGAGACCCAGTACTTC
TRBD1 13 TRBJ2-7 NA TRBV29-1 CSVRDRGPGEQYF TGCAGCGTTAGGGACAGGGGGCCGGGGGAGCAGTACTTC
TRBD1 14 TRBJ2-7 NA TRBV7-9 CASSPDRGGHEQYF TGTGCCAGCAGCCCGGACAGGGGGGGTCACGAGCAGTACTTC
NA 18 TRBJ2-7 NA TRBV12-2 CASRLARASRDISYEQYF TGTGCAAGTCGCTTAGCGCGGGCTTCCCGGGATATATCCTACGAGCAGTACTTC
NA 14 TRBJ2-5 few TRBV4-3 CASSPGTLQETQYF TGCGCCAGCAGCCCTGGGACCCTCCAAGAGACCCAGTACTTC
NA 13 TRBJ2-7 NA TRBV10-3 CATLRETPYEQYF TGTGCCACCCTTAGGGAGACACCCTACGAGCAGTACTTC
TRBD1 15 TRBJ2-7 many TRBV5-1 CASSSGQGRNYEQYF TGCGCCAGCAGCTCTGGACAGGGAAGAAATTACGAGCAGTACTTC